Below, 26 T cell receptor beta chains from the same sample are listed, as sequenced in a study of spatial heterogeneity in lung cancer. Sample time point: blood at routine non-recurrence follow-up after resection. TCRdb recomputed calls from the 5' RACE reads with MiXCR, one row per CDR3 protein. This sample has tens of thousands of distinct CDR3 sequences, with 5% to 6.5% found just once. The specimen comprised PBMCs, sampled at follow-up. The receptor source for this set is a female donor with early-stage non-small cell lung cancer.

This clonotype showed up just a few times. The chain couples TRBV5-6 to TRBJ1-1, with no clear D. CDR3 size: 12 residues. V dropped 0 bases and J dropped 10 bases, with 10 bases sitting between them. Germline-derived CDR1 and CDR2 are SGHDT and YYEEEE. CDR3 protein: CASSLVGRGAFF. The CDR3 region has the DNA TGTGCCAGCAGCTTGGTTGGGCGGGGAGCTTTCTTT.

By sample share, this clonotype is medium-sized (0.01 to 0.1%). V gene TRBV6-1 combines with J gene TRBJ2-1; D gene uncertain. Trimming removed 2 bases from V and 4 bases from J, with 6 bases in between. The CDR3 covers 13 residues. CDR1 is MNHNS, CDR2 SASEGT, per germline. Here the CDR3 reads CASSEYFYNEQFF. The CDR3 region has the DNA TGTGCCAGCAGTGAATACTTTTACAATGAGCAGTTCTTC.

This chain joins TRBV20-1 and TRBJ2-5; D possibly corresponds to TRBD2 (6 bases). Trimming stripped 3 bases from V and 2 bases from J, with 16 bases between. The germline V gene encodes CDR1 DFQATT and CDR2 SNEGSKA (reference sequence). This CDR3 region has 15 residues. The DNA of the CDR3 is TGCAGTGCTAGGTCCGGGGGAGCGGATCAAGAGACCCAGTACTTC. Its protein is CSARSGGADQETQYF.

The genes are TRBV5-6 and TRBJ2-4; TRBD1 or TRBD2 may be the D gene (5 bases each). V lost 2 bases, J lost 1 base, and 13 bases lay in between. The CDR3 has 16 amino acids. Per the germline V gene, CDR1 is SGHDT and CDR2 is YYEEEE. The CDR3 region is CASSLTGQTAKNIQYF. CDR3 nucleotides: TGTGCCAGCAGCTTAACGGGGCAAACCGCCAAAAACATTCAGTACTTC.

This clonotype was seen ten or more times. The rearrangement uses TRBV3-1 and TRBJ1-2; unclear D gene. Germline CDR1 is LGHDT and CDR2 is YNNKEL (reference sequence). The CDR3 contains 15 residues. Between the trimmed V and J ends, which lost 2 bases and 1 base, there was a span of 11 bases. CDR3 protein: CASSQSEGGNYGYTF. The CDR3 DNA is TGTGCCAGCAGCCAATCTGAAGGCGGTAACTATGGCTACACCTTC.

This clonotype was observed many times. This chain uses TRBV28 with TRBJ2-1; D possibly corresponds to TRBD2 (6 bases). The length of the CDR3 is 15 residues. The germline V gene has CDR1 MDHEN and CDR2 SYDVKM. V was cut by 4 bases and J by 0 bases, with 10 bases left in between. The chain's CDR3 is CASSWDSSSYNEQFF. CDR3 DNA sequence: TGTGCCAGCAGTTGGGACTCGAGCTCCTACAATGAGCAGTTCTTC. The entire variable domain, with the rest obtained from reference TRBV28 and TRBJ2-1, is as follows: DVKVTQSSRYLVKRTGEKVFLECVQDMDHENMFWYRQDPGLGLRLIYFSYDVKMKEKGDIPEGYSVSREKKERFSLILESASTNQTSMYLCASSWDSSSYNEQFFGPGTRLTVL.

V gene TRBV3-1 combines with J gene TRBJ2-1; TRBD2 matches at 9 bases. The germline V gene encodes CDR1 LGHDT and CDR2 YNNKEL (reference sequence). After removal of 4 bases from V and 2 bases from J, the junction contained 9 bases not matched to a gene. This CDR3 is 17 amino acids long. The CDR3: CASSLFSQRGAYNEQFF. The DNA for the CDR3 is TGTGCCAGCAGCCTCTTCAGTCAGCGGGGGGCCTACAATGAGCAGTTCTTC.

This clonotype showed up many times. The V call is TRBV10-3, the J call TRBJ2-1; 11 positions match TRBD2. Losses at the gene ends were 0 bases for V and 8 bases for J; bases not matched to a gene: 9. The CDR3 is 17 residues long. Germline CDR1 is ENHRY and CDR2 is SYGVKD. In DNA form, the CDR3 reads TGTGCCATCAGTGAGTCGGTAGCGGGGGGGCCGGTTGATGAGCAGTTCTTC. The encoded protein is CAISESVAGGPVDEQFF.

There are many counts of this clonotype. The rearrangement uses TRBV5-4 and TRBJ2-1, with 7 bases matching TRBD2. The CDR3 is 15 amino acids. V was pared by 4 bases and J by 0 bases, with 4 bases of the junction left unmatched. CDR1 SGHNT and CDR2 YYREEE come from the germline V gene (reference sequence). In DNA, the CDR3 is TGTGCCAGCAGCCCAGCGGGGCCCTCCTACAATGAGCAGTTCTTC. Translating gives CASSPAGPSYNEQFF.

This clonotype was picked up many times. The rearrangement joins TRBV14 to TRBJ2-1, with a tentative D call TRBD1 (5 bases). Germline values: CDR1 SGHDN, CDR2 FVKESK. CDR3 length: 14 amino acids. V lost 5 bases and J lost 4, with 12 bases in between. CDR3 nucleotides: TGTGCCAGCAGCTCAGGGAAGGGGTACAATGAGCAGTTCTTC. Translated: CASSSGKGYNEQFF.

This clonotype was seen many times. The rearrangement uses TRBV5-6 and TRBJ2-2; no firm D call. This CDR3 comprises 15 residues. V was clipped by 1 base and J by 1 base, with 8 bases between them. Germline loops: CDR1 SGHDT, CDR2 YYEEEE. As DNA, the CDR3 is TGTGCCAGCAGCTTGAGGTGGGGGAACACCGGGGAGCTGTTTTTT. It specifies CASSLRWGNTGELFF.

This clonotype was counted at least ten times. The genes are TRBV9 and TRBJ2-1; D call uncertain. CDR1 and CDR2 from the germline V gene are SGDLS and YYNGEE. This CDR3 is built from 13 residues. V shed 0 bases and J shed 5 bases, with 6 bases lying between them. The CDR3 spells CASSVVEHNEQFF. The CDR3 DNA is TGTGCCAGCAGCGTAGTCGAGCACAATGAGCAGTTCTTC.

There are many counts of this clonotype. V usage is TRBV7-2 and J usage is TRBJ2-3; D unclear. Germline V gene data show CDR1 as SGHTA and CDR2 as FQGNSA. The V end lost 5 bases, the J end lost 6 bases, and 15 bases lay between the germline ends. The CDR3 has 14 residues. In DNA form, the CDR3 reads TGTGCCAGCAGCGTACAGTCAGGCCAGGATACGCAGTATTTT. This gives the protein CASSVQSGQDTQYF.

This clonotype appeared a few times. This chain links TRBV12-3 or TRBV12-4 with TRBJ2-7; TRBD2 aligns across 10 bases. The J segment lost 1 base and the V segment lost 6 bases, leaving 6 bases of the junction unmatched. The CDR3 has 15 amino acids. The CDR3 protein is CASSRTSGASYEQYF. In nucleotides, the CDR3 is TGTGCCAGCAGCAGAACTAGCGGGGCATCCTACGAGCAGTACTTC.

This clonotype is categorized as medium-sized. V and J are TRBV5-1 and TRBJ2-3; unclear D gene. This CDR3 contains 13 residues. The V gene lost 0 bases and the J gene lost 4 bases, with 6 bases spanning the gap. The germline V gene has CDR1 SGHRS and CDR2 YFSETQ. This CDR3 is CASSLVSADTQYF. CDR3 coding DNA: TGCGCCAGCAGCTTGGTGTCCGCAGATACGCAGTATTTT.

This clonotype was counted ten times or more. The gene calls are TRBV28 and TRBJ2-5; possibly TRBD1 or TRBD2 for D (6 bases each). V lost 6 bases and J 4 bases, leaving 24 bases between the germline ends. Germline V gives CDR1 MDHEN, CDR2 SYDVKM. This CDR3 contains 17 residues. The CDR3 protein is CASSHALGGGPAETQYF. The CDR3, as DNA: TGTGCCAGCAGCCATGCCCTTGGTGGGGGGCCGGCAGAGACCCAGTACTTC.

The rearrangement uses TRBV6-5 and TRBJ2-3, with 7 bases aligning to TRBD2. Germline V gene data show CDR1 as MNHEY and CDR2 as SVGAGI. V was pared by 10 bases and J by 5 bases, with 12 bases of the junction left unmatched. This CDR3 has 14 amino acids. CDR3 amino acids: CANSPGTNRDTQYF. The DNA of the CDR3 is TGTGCCAACAGCCCCGGGACTAACAGAGATACGCAGTATTTT.

The table lists this clonotype with many counts. This chain joins TRBV20-1 and TRBJ2-3, with 10 bases lining up with TRBD1. CDR3 length: 14 residues. Germline V gene lookup returns CDR1 DFQATT and CDR2 SNEGSKA (reference sequence). Losses at the gene ends were 5 bases for V and 3 bases for J; bases not matched to a gene: 5. CDR3: CSAVDRGMTDTQYF. In DNA, the CDR3 is TGCAGTGCTGTGGACAGGGGGATGACAGATACGCAGTATTTT.

This clonotype was seen at least ten times. This rearrangement joins TRBV29-1 to TRBJ2-7, with no clear D. The CDR3 contains 10 residues. V was clipped by 7 bases and J by 5 bases, with 9 bases between them. Germline V CDR1 and CDR2: SQVTM, ANQGSEA. CDR3: CSDPRDEQYF. In DNA, the CDR3 is TGCAGCGACCCCCGGGACGAGCAGTACTTC.

Judged by abundance, this clonotype is medium-sized. The chain employs TRBV24-1 and TRBJ1-6; D unresolved. Germline-derived CDR1 and CDR2 are KGHDR and SFDVKD. The CDR3 runs to 13 residues. Between the trimmed V and J ends, which lost 5 bases and 2 bases, there was a span of 3 bases. The CDR3 region has the DNA TGTGCCACCAGTGGAACCTATAATTCACCCCTCCACTTT. As protein: CATSGTYNSPLHF.

This clonotype was counted ten times or more. This chain uses TRBV2 with TRBJ2-7, with D possibly TRBD1 on 6 matching bases. Trimming took off 8 bases at V and 3 bases at J, with 20 bases between the two ends. This CDR3 has 15 amino acids. Germline V lookup: CDR1 SNHLY, CDR2 FYNNEI. The CDR3 nucleotides read TGTGCCAGCCGGGACACCAGACCGGTCCTCTACGAGCAGTACTTC. Translation gives CASRDTRPVLYEQYF.

This clonotype was seen at least ten times. The chain recombines TRBV28 with TRBJ2-1, with 11 nucleotides matching TRBD2. With V trimmed by 2 bases and J by 0 bases, 6 bases remained unmatched. Germline V gene sequence: CDR1 MDHEN, CDR2 SYDVKM. The CDR3 is 18 residues long. DNA for the CDR3: TGTGCCAGCAGTTTAGGGGTACTAGCGGGAGTCTCCTACAATGAGCAGTTCTTC. This gives the protein CASSLGVLAGVSYNEQFF. Full variable domain (rest looked up from reference TRBV28 and TRBJ2-1): DVKVTQSSRYLVKRTGEKVFLECVQDMDHENMFWYRQDPGLGLRLIYFSYDVKMKEKGDIPEGYSVSREKKERFSLILESASTNQTSMYLCASSLGVLAGVSYNEQFFGPGTRLTVL.

The gene calls are TRBV27 and TRBJ1-4; TRBD1 aligns across 10 bases. The ends lost 6 bases at V and 10 bases at J; junction bases unmatched: 8. CDR1 and CDR2 from the germline V gene are MNHEY and SMNVEV (reference sequence). This CDR3 is 14 amino acids long. CDR3 protein: CASSLTGGAVKLFF. In DNA, the CDR3 is TGTGCCAGCAGCCTGACAGGGGGCGCGGTAAAACTGTTTTTT.

This clonotype has just a few counts. The chain uses TRBV7-8 and TRBJ2-7; possible D gene TRBD2, 5 bases. The CDR3 runs 14 residues. CDR1 is SGHVS, CDR2 FQNEAQ, per germline. Trimming pared 5 bases from V and 6 bases from J, leaving 17 bases between. The CDR3 DNA reads TGTGCCAGCAGCCCGAGCGGCCCCTCCGGCGAGCAGTACTTC. Translated: CASSPSGPSGEQYF.

This clonotype was observed many times. The V gene is TRBV21-1, the J gene TRBJ1-2; TRBD1 reflects the table's D call only, with no check against the DNA. TRBV21-1 represents a pseudogene. CDR3 length equals 12 residues. The CDR3 DNA sequence: TGTGCTGGGGGGGACAGGTCTCGGAGCTACACCTTC. This gives the protein CAGGDRSRSYTF.

This clonotype showed up many times. V is TRBV20-1 and J is TRBJ2-1; TRBD2 agrees at 11 bases. Germline assignment: CDR1 DFQATT and CDR2 SNEGSKA (reference sequence). The CDR3 has 14 amino acids. The CDR3 region has the DNA TGCAGCGCAACCGGGACTAGCGGATTCAATGAGCAGTTCTTC. Protein sequence: CSATGTSGFNEQFF.